The present T cell receptor (beta chain) was sequenced within a study of a mutant IDH1 vaccine in newly diagnosed glioma. Comments on this clone: Its target is not known.

Described time point: week 11, during vaccination. A single vaccine dose contained 300 ug of mutant IDH1 20-mer peptide, and topical imiquimod was used with it. Germline CDR1 is MNHNS and CDR2 is SASEGT. The CDR3 contains 15 residues. The V and J ends lost 4 bases and 2 bases respectively, with 15 bases between them. Only in-frame clones appear in the TCRdb table, and some are missing; sequencing was by immunoSEQ multiplex PCR. Of roughly 70,000 clones in the sample, around 84% were seen once. This sample comprised PBMCs, obtained from a glioma patient whose treatment included an IDH1 peptide vaccine. The clonotype comes from a woman between 50 and 59 years old with glioma. The rearrangement links TRBV6-1 to TRBJ2-7; D may match TRBD1 or TRBD2 (5 bases each). The CDR3 DNA sequence: TGTGCCAGCAGTGCCCGGGACGGCCGGACCTACGAGCAGTACTTC. It codes for CASSARDGRTYEQYF.